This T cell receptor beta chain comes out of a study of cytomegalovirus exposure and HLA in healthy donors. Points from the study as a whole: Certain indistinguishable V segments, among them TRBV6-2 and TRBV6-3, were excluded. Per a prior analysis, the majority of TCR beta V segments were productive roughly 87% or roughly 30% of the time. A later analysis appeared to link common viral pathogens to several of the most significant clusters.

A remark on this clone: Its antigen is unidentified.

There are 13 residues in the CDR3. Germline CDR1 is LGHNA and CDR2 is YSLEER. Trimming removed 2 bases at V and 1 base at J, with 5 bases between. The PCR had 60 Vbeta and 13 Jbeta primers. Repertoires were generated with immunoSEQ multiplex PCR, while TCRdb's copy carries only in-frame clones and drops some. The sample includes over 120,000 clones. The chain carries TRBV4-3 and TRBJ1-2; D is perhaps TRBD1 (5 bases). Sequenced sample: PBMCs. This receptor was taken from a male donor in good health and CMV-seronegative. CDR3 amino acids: CASSQQGNYGYTF. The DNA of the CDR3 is TGCGCCAGCAGCCAACAGGGTAACTATGGCTACACCTTC.